Included here is one T cell receptor (beta chain) sequence, with context. Its recognized antigen is unknown. The record has no base qualities; no much larger clone is one base away. Different DNA sequences within this sample yield the same CDR3. The data stem from a study of Ad26.COV2.S vaccination and SARS-CoV-2 variants (dated by TCRdb to the early 2020s). At the level of the whole study: Vaccine-arm donors were drawn from COV1001, a multicentre, randomized, double-blind, placebo-controlled phase I-IIa trial of Ad26.COV2.S in healthy adults. The TCR-sequenced set comprised about 32 samples: roughly 19 Ad26.COV2.S vaccine recipients, 5 placebo recipients and 8 SARS-CoV-2 convalescent individuals. Ad26.COV2.S was administered intramuscularly at 5 x 10^10 or 1 x 10^11 viral particles, either as a single shot or as two shots given 56 days apart. TCRbeta repertoire sequencing was used to assess the specificity and breadth of SARS-CoV-2-reactive T cell receptors after Ad26.COV2.S vaccination. Trial participants were randomized into five groups of five, in which low-dose or high-dose Ad26.COV2.S was given once or twice, or placebo was given on both occasions. Investigators did not know the trial group allocation while performing experiments and assessing outcomes.

The immunoSEQ Assay was used to sequence TCRbeta CDR3 regions. After extraction, genomic DNA underwent amplification by bias-controlled multiplex PCR, followed by high-throughput sequencing. Per the authors' processing: Collapsing and filtering of sequences were performed to quantify the absolute abundance of each unique TCRbeta CDR3 region. Usable DNA was measured by amplifying reference genes present in all nucleated cells, and TCRbeta template counts were normalized to that usable DNA to estimate T cell fraction. Repertoire TCRs were annotated as SARS-CoV-2-specific when V gene, CDR3 amino acid sequence and J gene were exactly matched to a known reactive TCR set. MIRA supplied the reference SARS-CoV-2 TCR set, which was filtered for enrichment in COVID-19-positive ImmuneCODE repertoires so that public or cross-reactive TCRs were removed. Using the MIRA antigens, annotated TCRs were further analysed by specific ORF or by position within an ORF. Depth was the summed frequency of annotated unique rearrangements, while breadth was defined as annotated unique rearrangements over total unique productive rearrangements. Group comparisons of TCR breadth used two-sided Wilcoxon rank-sum tests. The immuneACCESS repertoire file appears here via TCRdb, limited to in-frame rearrangements. These files lack a portion of the clones; in checked studies, under half of the deficit traces to unresolved V genes, and the cause of the others is not known. That table supplies the V and J calls and clone size; D and trimming were determined from the DNA. This sample has about 420,000 clones in its table, and roughly 88% of those were observed once. The ten largest clonotypes hold 3.6% of the sample.

The label giving this sample's treatment or condition can be read as: 15 to 20 received Ad26.COV2.S at low or high dose, single or two shots; roughly five received placebo; per-sample allocation not given. For vaccine and placebo recipients, repertoires were sequenced using samples collected on day 63 after the first injection. In Cohort 1b, around 23 adults aged 18-55 years were enrolled at a single site in Boston, USA, between 29 July and 7 August 2020. Ad26.COV2.S was a replication-incompetent adenovirus type 26 vector that expressed a prefusion-stabilized SARS-CoV-2 spike protein derived from the original Wuhan strain. Overall study outcomes, separate from this receptor: Substantial breadth of spike-specific CD8+ and CD4+ T cell responses was reported after vaccination. Non-spike TCR breadth was comparable between vaccine and placebo recipients, consistent with the vaccine containing only spike. According to the authors, total T cell responses may have been underestimated by the TCR breadth and depth analyses. Spike-specific TCR breadth was higher in Ad26.COV2.S recipients than in placebo recipients (P = 0.0014). Comparing responses between vaccine doses or regimens was not something the study was powered to do.

This material consisted of peripheral blood, taken in a trial of Ad26.COV2.S vaccine versus placebo. The TCR originated in a person aged 18-65 years who received the Ad26.COV2.S COVID-19 vaccine or a placebo.

The DNA is as follows: TGTGCCAGTAGTATAGGAGCGGGAAACACTGAAGCTTTCTTT. This gives the protein CASSIGAGNTEAFF. The chain joins TRBV19 to TRBJ1-1, with the D gene not confidently named. CDR1 and CDR2 are read off the germline V gene (reference sequence) as LNHDA and SQIVND. V is cut by 1 base and J by 2 bases, and the space between the germline ends is 8 bases. The CDR3 numbers 14 residues from cysteine through phenylalanine. The CDR3 DNA has 42 bases and is translated from base 1.